What follows are 26 T cell receptor beta chains derived from one specimen sequenced in a study of neoadjuvant anti-PD-1 for oral cavity cancer. As for time point: after neoadjuvant nivolumab, at surgical resection. TCRdb's copy holds only in-frame clones and misses some; the assay was immunoSEQ multiplex PCR. The top ten clones hold about 39% of a sample with 14,000 to 15,000 clones, 35% to 50% of them seen once. Source: tumor tissue, taken after nivolumab (anti-PD-1) treatment. Source of these receptors: a person between 40 and 80 years old with oral cavity squamous cell carcinoma.

The CDR3 region is CASSAETGWATDTQYF. Here the CDR3 DNA reads TGTGCCAGCAGCGCGGAAACGGGGTGGGCCACAGATACGCAGTATTTT. The V gene is TRBV9, the J gene TRBJ2-3; D may be TRBD2 (5 bases). V was shortened by 3 bases and J by 2 bases, with 16 bases between the two germline ends. Germline CDR1 is SGDLS and CDR2 is YYNGEE. The CDR3 totals 16 residues.

This chain uses TRBV4-3 with TRBJ1-5; a possible D gene is TRBD1 (6 bases). The germline V gene has CDR1 LGHNA and CDR2 YSLEER. V dropped 2 bases and J dropped 2 bases, with 10 bases sitting between them. The CDR3 runs to 15 residues. CDR3 amino acids: CASSQSSGGNQPQHF. In DNA form, the CDR3 reads TGCGCCAGCAGCCAATCGTCAGGGGGCAATCAGCCCCAGCATTTT.

This sequence joins TRBV27 and TRBJ1-2; D is unclear. Germline CDR1 reads MNHEY; CDR2 reads SMNVEV (reference sequence). The CDR3 runs 15 residues. V was cut by 2 bases and J by 3 bases, with 13 bases left in between. In DNA, the CDR3 is TGTGCCAGCAGTTTAATGGTGGGGTCGGACTATGGCTACACCTTC. This gives the protein CASSLMVGSDYGYTF.

The chain couples TRBV11-3 to TRBJ2-1; 7 nucleotides match TRBD2. The J segment lost 0 bases and the V segment lost 5 bases, leaving 10 bases of the junction unmatched. Germline loops: CDR1 SGHNT, CDR2 YENEEA. The CDR3 is 17 residues long. The CDR3 sequence: CASSRFSGPSSYNEQFF. In DNA form, the CDR3 reads TGTGCCAGCAGCCGGTTTAGCGGGCCGAGCTCCTACAATGAGCAGTTCTTC.

J is TRBJ1-5 and V is TRBV7-9; 10 bases are shared with TRBD1. The CDR3 spans 15 residues. V dropped 4 bases and J dropped 2; count of bases not matched to a gene: 2. Looked up from germline, CDR1 is SEHNR and CDR2 is FQNEAQ (reference sequence). As DNA, the CDR3 is TGTGCCAGCAGCTCGGGGACAGGGGGCAATCAGCCCCAGCATTTT. Translated, it gives CASSSGTGGNQPQHF.

Ten or more counts support this clone. The chain carries TRBV11-2 and TRBJ1-4; possibly TRBD1 for D (6 bases). Germline V CDR1 and CDR2: SGHAT, FQNNGV. Trimming shortened V by 4 bases and J by 2 bases, and 20 bases separated the two germline ends. CDR3 length equals 18 residues. This CDR3 reads CASSSPGGALPTNEKLFF. In nucleotides, the CDR3 is TGTGCCAGCAGCTCCCCCGGGGGGGCCCTCCCCACTAATGAAAAACTGTTTTTT.

This CDR3 reads CAWNWGFETQYF. CDR3 DNA: TGTGCCTGGAACTGGGGATTCGAGACCCAGTACTTC. V usage is TRBV30 and J usage is TRBJ2-5; D uncertain. Germline V lookup: CDR1 GTSNPN, CDR2 SVGIG (reference sequence). CDR3 length: 12 amino acids. V was pared by 4 bases and J by 5 bases, with 11 bases between.

A few counts support this clone. The chain recombines TRBV5-1 with TRBJ2-2; D is undetermined. The CDR3 loop spans 13 amino acids. With 7 bases removed from V and 9 bases from J, the gap between germline ends came to 16 bases. Germline CDR1 is SGHRS and CDR2 is YFSETQ. CDR3 sequence: CASSTEAAWELFF. The CDR3 nucleotides are TGCGCCAGCTCAACCGAAGCCGCCTGGGAGCTGTTTTTT.

V is TRBV18 and J is TRBJ2-3; possibly TRBD1 for D (7 bases). The CDR3 runs 14 residues. CDR1 is KGHSH and CDR2 is LQKENI in the germline V gene. V lost 6 bases, J lost 6 bases, and 16 bases lay in between. Written as DNA, the CDR3 is TGTGCCAGCTCGGCGCAGGGGGGCCCCGATACGCAGTATTTT. Its translation is CASSAQGGPDTQYF.

The chain uses TRBV6-5 and TRBJ2-3; TRBD2 matches at 8 bases. The ends lost 5 bases at V and 2 bases at J; junction bases unmatched: 6. From germline, CDR1 is MNHEY and CDR2 SVGAGI. This CDR3 is 15 amino acids long. The CDR3 protein is CASSPRGGPTDTQYF. As DNA, the CDR3 is TGTGCCAGCAGTCCCCGGGGGGGACCCACAGATACGCAGTATTTT.

The chain links TRBV18 to TRBJ2-5; D possibly corresponds to TRBD2 (6 bases). The CDR3 totals 13 residues. From germline, CDR1 is KGHSH and CDR2 LQKENI. V was pared by 6 bases and J by 2 bases, with 10 bases between. The CDR3 DNA sequence: TGTGCCAGCTCCCTGGGGGGACAAGAGACCCAGTACTTC. Amino acids: CASSLGGQETQYF.

The gene calls are TRBV30 and TRBJ1-3, with unresolved D. Trimming pared 1 base from V and 4 bases from J, leaving 5 bases between. From germline, CDR1 is GTSNPN and CDR2 SVGIG (reference sequence). The CDR3 has 12 residues. The CDR3 bases are TGTGCCTGGAGTGAAGGGGGAAACACCATATATTTT. It translates to CAWSEGGNTIYF. Together with reference TRBV30 and TRBJ1-3, the CDR3 gives the full variable domain: SQTIHQWPATLVQPVGSPLSLECTVEGTSNPNLYWYRQAAGRGLQLLFYSVGIGQISSEVPQNLSASRPQDRQFILSSKKLLLSDSGFYLCAWSEGGNTIYFGEGSWLTVV.

This clone was detected only a few times. CDR3 sequence reads: CAWREQGSNSPLHF. CDR3 in DNA: TGTGCCTGGAGAGAGCAGGGAAGTAATTCACCCCTCCACTTT. The genes are TRBV30 and TRBJ1-6; TRBD1 might be the D (5 bases). The CDR3 extends over 14 amino acids. Trimming took 3 bases from V and 6 from J, leaving 12 bases between them. The germline V gene has CDR1 GTSNPN and CDR2 SVGIG (reference sequence).

The CDR3 loop reads CASSESTGVDQPQHF. DNA of the CDR3: TGTGCCAGCAGTGAATCTACAGGGGTGGATCAGCCCCAGCATTTT. J is TRBJ1-5 and V is TRBV25-1, with 7 bases fitting TRBD1. V shed 1 base and J 5 bases; nucleotides not matched to a gene: 5. The V gene's germline CDR1 is MGHDK and CDR2 SYGVNS. This CDR3 is 15 amino acids long.

The chain uses TRBV6-1 and TRBJ1-6, with D perhaps matching TRBD1 (5 bases). V lost 1 base and J lost 4, with 20 bases in between. The CDR3 covers 19 residues. Germline V lookup: CDR1 MNHNS, CDR2 SASEGT. CDR3 in DNA: TGTGCCAGCAGTGAAGGGGGGTCCGCGGGCGGGATGTATAATTCACCCCTCCACTTT. As protein: CASSEGGSAGGMYNSPLHF.

The rearrangement links TRBV13 to TRBJ1-2; TRBD1 matches at 8 bases. Germline trimming cut 4 bases from V and 0 bases from J; bases unmatched to any gene: 4. The CDR3 loop spans 15 amino acids. Germline V CDR1 and CDR2: PRHDT, FYEKMQ (reference sequence). CDR3 in DNA: TGTGCCAGCAGCTCGGGGACAGGATCTAACTATGGCTACACCTTC. Residues: CASSSGTGSNYGYTF. Looking up the rest from reference TRBV13 and TRBJ1-2 gives the full variable domain: AAGVIQSPRHLIKEKRETATLKCYPIPRHDTVYWYQQGPGQDPQFLISFYEKMQSDKGSIPDRFSAQQFSDYHSELNMSSLELGDSALYFCASSSGTGSNYGYTFGSGTRLTVV.

The gene calls are TRBV5-1 and TRBJ1-2; 7 bases align to TRBD1. This CDR3 spans 13 amino acids. V shed 3 bases and J 7 bases; nucleotides not matched to a gene: 6. CDR1 SGHRS and CDR2 YFSETQ come from the germline V gene. CDR3 DNA sequence: TGCGCCAGCAGCTCGACAGGGCACAGTGGCTACACCTTC. Its translation is CASSSTGHSGYTF.

The V call is TRBV4-3, the J call TRBJ2-1; D unresolved. Germline V lookup: CDR1 LGHNA, CDR2 YSLEER. This CDR3 comprises 17 residues. V was pared by 3 bases and J by 0 bases, with 15 bases between. For the CDR3, the DNA is TGCGCCAGCAGCCAGGGGTACACAGTCAGCTCCTACAATGAGCAGTTCTTC. This sequence encodes CASSQGYTVSSYNEQFF.

V is TRBV28 and J is TRBJ1-1; maybe TRBD1 (5 bases). CDR1 is MDHEN, CDR2 SYDVKM, per germline. CDR3 size: 12 residues. The V and J ends lost 5 bases and 8 bases respectively, with 12 bases between them. CDR3 nucleotide sequence: TGTGCCAGCAGTCTCTACCCAGGGGAAGCTTTCTTT. Amino acid sequence: CASSLYPGEAFF.

This clone counts as medium-sized. The chain couples TRBV4-2 to TRBJ1-2, with 10 bases aligning to TRBD1. Unmatched junction bases numbered 12, after V lost 3 bases and J lost 8 bases. Germline V gives CDR1 LGHNA, CDR2 YNFKEQ. CDR3 length: 16 residues. CDR3 in amino acids: CASSQAGTGDGWGYTF. CDR3 sequence (DNA): TGTGCCAGCAGCCAGGCAGGGACAGGGGACGGGTGGGGCTACACCTTC.

As regards this clone: Other DNA sequences within the sample encode an identical CDR3. V and J are TRBV5-1 and TRBJ1-4; maybe TRBD1 (5 bases). Between the trimmed V and J ends, which lost 0 bases and 8 bases, there was a span of 11 bases. In germline, CDR1 is SGHRS, CDR2 YFSETQ. CDR3 length: 14 residues. The CDR3 nucleotides read TGCGCCAGCAGCTTGGGGGACCTAGGGGAAAAACTGTTTTTT. Translating it yields CASSLGDLGEKLFF.

This clone was seen a single time. The rearrangement uses TRBV29-1 and TRBJ1-4; 8 nucleotides align to TRBD1. Germline loops: CDR1 SQVTM, CDR2 ANQGSEA. The CDR3 consists of 14 residues. J gave up 2 bases and V 6 bases, and 5 bases lay outside the gene matches. The DNA for the CDR3 is TGCAGCGTGCAGGGGGCCGCCACTAATGAAAAACTGTTTTTT. Amino acids: CSVQGAATNEKLFF. The full variable domain, completed using reference TRBV29-1 and TRBJ1-4, is SAVISQKPSRDICQRGTSLTIQCQVDSQVTMMFWYRQQPGQSLTLIATANQGSEATYESGFVIDKFPISRPNLTFSTLTVSNMSPEDSSIYLCSVQGAATNEKLFFGSGTQLSVL.

The V call is TRBV5-4, the J call TRBJ2-4, with D uncertain. Trimming removed 0 bases from V and 2 bases from J, with 9 bases in between. The germline gives CDR1 SGHNT, CDR2 YYREEE (reference sequence). This CDR3 has 15 amino acids. CDR3 loop: CASSLGGASKNIQYF. CDR3 DNA: TGTGCCAGCAGCTTGGGCGGCGCTTCCAAAAACATTCAGTACTTC.

This clone is classed as medium-sized. The V and J genes are TRBV27 and TRBJ2-5; D not certain. Germline CDR1 MNHEY, CDR2 SMNVEV (reference sequence). Trimming stripped 6 bases from V and 6 bases from J, with 14 bases between. CDR3 length: 13 residues. CDR3 bases: TGTGCCAGCAGAATAGCAAAAAGTCAGACCCAGTACTTC. Protein: CASRIAKSQTQYF.

This chain links TRBV6-5 with TRBJ2-3, with D perhaps TRBD1 (5 bases). Germline loops: CDR1 MNHEY, CDR2 SVGAGI. V was trimmed by 7 bases and J by 5 bases, leaving 7 bases between them. The CDR3 has 11 residues. The CDR3: CASNQGDTQYF. The CDR3 DNA follows: TGTGCCAGCAATCAGGGAGATACGCAGTATTTT.

This clone was seen a handful of times. The chain joins TRBV25-1 to TRBJ1-1; the D gene is possibly TRBD1 (6 bases). The V end was cut by 4 bases, the J end by 5 bases, with 17 bases between. CDR1 and CDR2 from the germline V gene are MGHDK and SYGVNS. The length of the CDR3 is 15 residues. This chain's CDR3 is CASSGGLGPLTEAFF. CDR3 bases: TGTGCCAGCAGTGGGGGGCTTGGTCCCCTAACTGAAGCTTTCTTT. Full variable domain (missing parts from reference TRBV25-1 and TRBJ1-1): EADIYQTPRYLVIGTGKKITLECSQTMGHDKMYWYQQDPGMELHLIHYSYGVNSTEKGDLSSESTVSRIRTEHFPLTLESARPSHTSQYLCASSGGLGPLTEAFFGQGTRLTVV.